Sequencing of this T cell receptor beta chain was carried out in a study of blood T cell repertoires in COVID-19. The wider study: Spain, Italy and the United States supplied samples that represented acute and convalescent COVID-19.

V lost 4 bases and J lost 6; bases outside the gene matches: 7. The CDR3 totals 14 residues. Germline loops: CDR1 SGHTA, CDR2 FQGTGA. Seattle researchers signed up patients amid active infection and tracked them longitudinally. Authors' processing steps: From reference gene primer amplification, estimates of nucleated cell counts were derived. Sequencing was performed with immunoSEQ multiplex PCR; in TCRdb, only in-frame clones are kept and a portion is missing. That table furnishes V, J and clone size, whereas the DNA furnished D and trimming. This sample has 330,000 or so clones, with roughly 87% found just once.

Material: peripheral blood. The chain couples TRBV7-3 to TRBJ2-7; 9 bases match TRBD1. This clonotype originated in a woman aged 55 to 70 with COVID-19, enrolled during active disease. CDR3 in amino acids: CASSWGQGPFEQYF. In DNA, the CDR3 is TGTGCCAGCAGCTGGGGACAGGGACCTTTCGAGCAGTACTTC.